This T cell receptor beta chain was retrieved from a study of breast tumors, draining lymph nodes, adjacent tissues (dated by TCRdb to about 2016). Background for the entire study: In breast cancer patients, the study compared the TCR beta repertoires of tumor, adjacent nontumor tissue and axillary lymph nodes. In human breast cancer, the study set out to evaluate how tumor, surrounding tissue and draining lymph node repertoires relate to one another and whether T cells may move between these sites. The paper as a whole reports these results and caveats: The similarity between tumor and nontumor tissue repertoires was significantly greater in luminal-like breast cancer than in basal-like breast cancer. The data were judged consistent with most tumor T cells deriving from the lymph node and then expanding within tumor tissue. The conclusion that tumor T cells originate in lymph nodes was presented as consistent with a hypothesis rather than as directly demonstrated. T-cell repertoire diversity in tumors was found to be lower than in lymph nodes but higher than in nontumor tissue, and preferential V and J gene usage was observed.

This clonotype was observed at least ten times. It has no known antigen specificity. Base qualities are not at hand, and no much larger clone is one base apart. The lymph node samples were taken from the axillary draining lymph nodes of breast cancer patients. TCRdb records Illumina HiSeq 2000 as the sequencer. Multiplex PCR amplification was used to generate the TCR beta chain libraries. High-throughput sequencing was used to analyze the amplified TCR beta chain products. TCRdb redid the processing of the public reads, applying fastp at Q25 and MiXCR, and retained in-frame beta chains. Every CDR3 protein is listed once, alongside the most common genes and DNA of its rows. In this sample the table shows 170,000 or so distinct CDR3 sequences, approximately 33% of which occur a single time. The ten largest make up roughly 4.5% of the sample. V sheds 4 bases and J sheds 0 bases, leaving 9 bases between their ends. Via the germline V gene, CDR1 is SGHTA and CDR2 FQGNSA. The CDR3 runs 14 amino acids, cysteine and phenylalanine included. The kept DNA is CDR3 alone, 42 bases in frame from the first base.

The material sequenced was axillary lymph node tissue. The V and J genes are TRBV7-2 and TRBJ1-2; the D gene remains uncertain. The clonotype comes from a female donor with breast cancer. Some clones in this sample may be carry-over from other donors' samples. The nucleotide sequence reads TGTGCCAGCAGCTCACAAACAGCTAACTATGGCTACACCTTC. It translates to CASSSQTANYGYTF. The entire variable domain, with the stretches around the CDR3 drawn from the reference TRBV7-2 and TRBJ1-2 proteins, is GAGVSQSPSNKVTEKGKDVELRCDPISGHTALYWYRQSLGQGLEFLIYFQGNSAPDKSGLPSDRFSAERTGGSVSTLTIQRTQQEDSAVYLCASSSQTANYGYTFGSGTRLTVV.